The sequence of this T cell receptor beta chain was determined in a study of T cells after yellow fever vaccination. This clonotype was detected many times. TCRdb ran MiXCR on the 5' RACE reads and lists one entry per CDR3 protein. Counted here are under 200,000 distinct CDR3 sequences, 5.5% to 7.5% occurring once; the ten biggest clones make up approximately 2.4%. The CDR3 has 17 amino acids. Germline V lookup: CDR1 LGHNA, CDR2 YNFKEQ. Trimming removed 3 bases from V and 0 bases from J, with 15 bases in between. This receptor was obtained from a man between 18 and 35 years old who received the YFV17D yellow fever vaccine. The sample was CD4+ T cells sorted from PBMCs, taken less than 6 days after the first yellow fever vaccination. This rearrangement joins TRBV4-2 to TRBJ2-1; D remains ambiguous. CDR3 in amino acids: CASSQRTAASSYNEQFF. The CDR3 DNA reads TGTGCCAGCAGCCAGCGGACGGCAGCTAGCTCCTACAATGAGCAGTTCTTC.